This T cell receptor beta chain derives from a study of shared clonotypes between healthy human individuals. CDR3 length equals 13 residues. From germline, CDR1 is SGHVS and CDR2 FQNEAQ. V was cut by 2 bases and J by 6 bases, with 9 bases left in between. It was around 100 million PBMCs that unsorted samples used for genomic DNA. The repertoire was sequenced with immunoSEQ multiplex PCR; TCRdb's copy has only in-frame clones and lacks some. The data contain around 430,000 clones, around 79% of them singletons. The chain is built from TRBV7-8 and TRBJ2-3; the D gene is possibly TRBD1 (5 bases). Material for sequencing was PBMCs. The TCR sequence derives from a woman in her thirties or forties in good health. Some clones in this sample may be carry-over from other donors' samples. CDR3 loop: CASSLYGADTQYF. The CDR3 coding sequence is TGTGCCAGCAGCTTATATGGGGCGGATACGCAGTATTTT.